This entry lists 19 T cell receptor beta chains sequenced from one sample in a study of blood T cell repertoires in COVID-19. TCRdb's table, derived via immunoSEQ multiplex PCR, lists solely in-frame clones and lacks some. The sample carries some 200,000 clones, 86% recorded once. The source material was peripheral blood. These receptors all come from a woman aged 55-70 years with COVID-19, enrolled during active disease.

The rearrangement links TRBV24-1 to TRBJ1-2; 10 nucleotides agree with TRBD1. The CDR3 sequence is 15 residues long. Trimming cost V 3 bases and J 7 bases; bases outside gene matches: 7. The V gene's germline CDR1 is KGHDR and CDR2 SFDVKD. In DNA form, the CDR3 reads TGTGCCACCAGTGATCCCGGGACAGGGGTAGGTGGCTACACCTTC. Translated, it gives CATSDPGTGVGGYTF.

J is TRBJ2-1 and V is TRBV6-1, with 9 nucleotides matching TRBD2. V shed 3 bases, J shed 2 bases, and the junction held 5 bases outside the gene matches. The CDR3 totals 16 residues. Germline V gene lookup returns CDR1 MNHNS and CDR2 SASEGT. CDR3 in amino acids: CASSDLGLATYNEQFF. In nucleotides, the CDR3 is TGTGCCAGCAGTGACCTTGGACTAGCGACCTACAATGAGCAGTTCTTC.

The genes are TRBV2 and TRBJ2-7, with 7 nucleotides matching TRBD1. This CDR3 comprises 14 residues. Unmatched junction bases numbered 6, after V lost 4 bases and J lost 3 bases. CDR1 is SNHLY and CDR2 is FYNNEI in the germline V gene. Written as DNA, the CDR3 is TGTGCCAGCAGTGGGATAGGGGGCGGCTACGAGCAGTACTTC. Its protein product is CASSGIGGGYEQYF. Full variable domain (remainder filled in from reference TRBV2 and TRBJ2-7): EPEVTQTPSHQVTQMGQEVILRCVPISNHLYFYWYRQILGQKVEFLVSFYNNEISEKSEIFDDQFSVERPDGSNFTLKIRSTKLEDSAMYFCASSGIGGGYEQYFGPGTRLTVT.

This clone was picked up a small number of times. The rearrangement links TRBV28 to TRBJ2-7; a possible D gene is TRBD2 (6 bases). Germline V gives CDR1 MDHEN, CDR2 SYDVKM. The V end was cut by 3 bases, the J end by 0 bases, with 9 bases between. This CDR3 comprises 14 residues. This chain's CDR3 is CASSFWGDSYEQYF. The CDR3 nucleotides are TGTGCCAGCAGTTTCTGGGGGGACTCCTACGAGCAGTACTTC.

J is TRBJ2-7 and V is TRBV6-1, with a weak D call TRBD2 (5 bases). V was clipped by 0 bases and J by 4 bases, with 10 bases between them. The CDR3 runs to 14 residues. Germline V gives CDR1 MNHNS, CDR2 SASEGT. CDR3 sequence reads: CASSEALERYEQYF. CDR3 DNA: TGTGCCAGCAGTGAAGCGTTAGAGCGGTACGAGCAGTACTTC.

The V gene is TRBV24-1, the J gene TRBJ1-2; 8 nucleotides match TRBD1. The germline CDR1 and CDR2 sequences are KGHDR and SFDVKD. V was clipped by 2 bases and J by 4 bases; unmatched bases: 2. This CDR3 has 14 amino acids. Here the CDR3 reads CATSDWDRPYGYTF. The CDR3 DNA reads as TGTGCCACCAGTGATTGGGACAGGCCCTATGGCTACACCTTC.

V is TRBV6-6 and J is TRBJ2-1; 15 bases agree with TRBD2. Trimming took 5 bases from V and 3 from J; bases not matched to a gene: 5. The V gene's germline CDR1 is MNHNY and CDR2 SVGAGI (reference sequence). The CDR3 consists of 17 residues. The CDR3 nucleotides are TGTGCCAGCAGTCGTCCGGGACTAGCGGGGGGCTACAATGAGCAGTTCTTC. Its translation: CASSRPGLAGGYNEQFF.

This clone was seen a handful of times. The CDR3 sequence is CASSHPGSTEAFF. The CDR3 coding sequence is TGTGCCAGCAGCCACCCGGGGAGCACTGAAGCTTTCTTT. The chain is built from TRBV11-3 and TRBJ1-1; D ambiguous. Germline V gene lookup returns CDR1 SGHNT and CDR2 YENEEA. The ends were cut back, 5 bases at V and 4 bases at J, with 11 bases in the middle. This CDR3 contains 13 residues.

DNA for the CDR3: TGTGCCAGCAGCAGGACAGGGGGCTTTGAAAAACTGTTTTTT. Its protein product is CASSRTGGFEKLFF. This rearrangement joins TRBV28 to TRBJ1-4; 11 bases line up with TRBD1. Trimming cost V 6 bases and J 7 bases; bases outside gene matches: 4. Germline V gene data show CDR1 as MDHEN and CDR2 as SYDVKM. CDR3 length: 14 amino acids.

The V call is TRBV2, the J call TRBJ1-1; 10 nucleotides align to TRBD1. Germline V lookup: CDR1 SNHLY, CDR2 FYNNEI. The CDR3 extends over 14 amino acids. V shed 5 bases, J shed 5 bases, and the junction held 5 bases outside the gene matches. In DNA form, the CDR3 reads TGTGCCAGCAGTCGACAGGGGGCTGAAACTGAAGCTTTCTTT. Encoded protein: CASSRQGAETEAFF.

This clone appeared a few times. This sequence joins TRBV10-1 and TRBJ2-3; 7 nucleotides line up with TRBD2. Germline values: CDR1 WNHNN, CDR2 SYGVQD (reference sequence). Trimming removed 2 bases from V and 3 bases from J; junction bases left unmatched: 8. The CDR3 is 16 amino acids. The CDR3, as DNA: TGCGCCAGCAGTGAGGGCACTAGCGTTGCGACAGATACGCAGTATTTT. Amino acids: CASSEGTSVATDTQYF.

The V and J genes are TRBV9 and TRBJ2-1, with 7 bases matching TRBD2. Unmatched junction bases numbered 9, after V lost 4 bases and J lost 5 bases. The CDR3 runs to 15 residues. Germline V CDR1 and CDR2: SGDLS, YYNGEE. The CDR3 bases are TGTGCCAGCAGCCTGGGGGGACTACCGCACAATGAGCAGTTCTTC. Its protein product is CASSLGGLPHNEQFF.

The sample holds a few counts of this clone. V and J are TRBV30 and TRBJ2-2; D gene uncertain. The CDR3 length is 13 residues. CDR1 GTSNPN and CDR2 SVGIG come from the germline V gene (reference sequence). Trimming removed 3 bases at V and 1 base at J, with 6 bases between. CDR3 DNA: TGTGCCTGGAGGTTTAGGAACACCGGGGAGCTGTTTTTT. It translates to CAWRFRNTGELFF.

V gene TRBV23-1 combines with J gene TRBJ2-3; TRBD2 agrees at 10 bases. TRBV23-1 is an ORF, and what it does is uncertain. The CDR3 extends over 17 amino acids. V lost 4 bases, J lost 0 bases, and 7 bases stayed unmatched. CDR3 DNA: TGCGCCAGCAGTCTGCGTCGGACTAGCGGAAGCACAGATACGCAGTATTTT. It is translated as CASSLRRTSGSTDTQYF.

The chain links TRBV10-2 to TRBJ1-6, with a possible D match to TRBD1 (6 bases). This CDR3 contains 15 residues. Trimming left V 8 bases short and J 6 bases short, with 17 bases between. CDR1 and CDR2 (germline): WSHSY, SAAADI. The CDR3 DNA reads TGCGCCAGCTTGAACAGGGCGAGTTCTAATTCACCCCTCCACTTT. Protein product: CASLNRASSNSPLHF.

In this sample, this clone turned up once. CDR3 region: CASRVGGRDYGYTF. The CDR3 region has the DNA TGTGCCAGCCGAGTAGGGGGCCGGGACTATGGCTACACCTTC. The chain uses TRBV5-4 and TRBJ1-2; TRBD1 aligns across 7 bases. This CDR3 has 14 amino acids. J was trimmed by 3 bases and V by 7 bases; bases with no gene match: 9. Germline lookup yields CDR1 SGHNT and CDR2 YYREEE (reference sequence).

This sequence joins TRBV2 and TRBJ2-7; 13 bases map to TRBD2. Looked up from germline, CDR1 is SNHLY and CDR2 is FYNNEI. This CDR3 comprises 14 residues. V was pared by 10 bases and J by 2 bases, with 5 bases of the junction left unmatched. The chain's CDR3 is CATTSGRVAYEQYF. The CDR3 region has the DNA TGTGCCACCACTAGCGGGAGGGTCGCCTACGAGCAGTACTTC.

Turning to this clone: The junction departs from germline at one end; a sequencing error may be responsible. V is TRBV7-7 and J is TRBJ2-1; 9 bases agree with TRBD1. Per the germline V gene, CDR1 is SSHAT and CDR2 is FNYEAQ (reference sequence). The CDR3 is 15 amino acids. The CDR3 spells CASSLEQGAYNEQFF. CDR3 bases: TGTGCTAGCAGCTTAGAACAGGGGGCTTACAATGAGCAGTTCTTC.

The J gene is TRBJ2-5, the V gene TRBV23-1, with 12 bases matching TRBD2. TRBV23-1 has ORF status, its function being uncertain. Trimming took 4 bases from V and 4 from J; bases not matched to a gene: 7. This CDR3 is built from 16 residues. In DNA form, the CDR3 reads TGCGCCAGCAGTCCCCGACTAGCGGGAGCGGCAGAGACCCAGTACTTC. As protein: CASSPRLAGAAETQYF.